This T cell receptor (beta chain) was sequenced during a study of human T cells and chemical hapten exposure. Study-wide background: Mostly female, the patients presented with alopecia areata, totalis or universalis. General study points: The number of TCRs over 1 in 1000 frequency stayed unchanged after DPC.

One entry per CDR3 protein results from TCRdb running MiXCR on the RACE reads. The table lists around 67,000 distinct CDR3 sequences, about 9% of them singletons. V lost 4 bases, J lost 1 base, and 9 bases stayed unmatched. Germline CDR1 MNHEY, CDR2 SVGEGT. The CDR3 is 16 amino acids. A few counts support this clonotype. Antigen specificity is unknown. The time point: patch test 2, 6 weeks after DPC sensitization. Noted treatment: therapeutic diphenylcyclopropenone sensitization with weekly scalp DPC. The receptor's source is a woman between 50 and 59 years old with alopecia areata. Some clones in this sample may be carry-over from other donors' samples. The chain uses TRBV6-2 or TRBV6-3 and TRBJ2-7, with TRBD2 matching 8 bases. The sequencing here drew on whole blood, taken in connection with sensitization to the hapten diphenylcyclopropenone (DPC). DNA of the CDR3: TGTGCCAGCAGTTTCCCTCTGAGCGGGGGTTCCTACGAGCAGTACTTC. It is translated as CASSFPLSGGSYEQYF.